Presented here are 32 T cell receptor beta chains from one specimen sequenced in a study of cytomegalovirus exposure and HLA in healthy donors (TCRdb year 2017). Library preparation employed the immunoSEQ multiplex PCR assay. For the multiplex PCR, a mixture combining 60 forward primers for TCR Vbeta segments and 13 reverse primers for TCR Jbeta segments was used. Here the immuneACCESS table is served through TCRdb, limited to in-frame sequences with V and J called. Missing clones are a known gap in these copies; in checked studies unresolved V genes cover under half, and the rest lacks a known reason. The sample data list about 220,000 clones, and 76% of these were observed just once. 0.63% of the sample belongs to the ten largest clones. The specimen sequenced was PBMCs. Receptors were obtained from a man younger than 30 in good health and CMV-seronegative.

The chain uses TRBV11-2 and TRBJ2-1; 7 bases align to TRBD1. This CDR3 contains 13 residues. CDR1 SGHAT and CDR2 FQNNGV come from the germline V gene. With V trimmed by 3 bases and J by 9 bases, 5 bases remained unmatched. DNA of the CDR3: TGTGCCAGCAGCTTCAGACAGGGTACTGAGCAGTTCTTC. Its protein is CASSFRQGTEQFF.

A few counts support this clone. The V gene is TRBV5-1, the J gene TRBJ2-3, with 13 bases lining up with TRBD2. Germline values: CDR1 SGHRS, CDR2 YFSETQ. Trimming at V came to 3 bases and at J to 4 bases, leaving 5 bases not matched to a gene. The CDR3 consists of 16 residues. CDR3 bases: TGCGCCAGCAGCTACCGACTAGCGGGAGGTCCAGATACGCAGTATTTT. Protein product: CASSYRLAGGPDTQYF.

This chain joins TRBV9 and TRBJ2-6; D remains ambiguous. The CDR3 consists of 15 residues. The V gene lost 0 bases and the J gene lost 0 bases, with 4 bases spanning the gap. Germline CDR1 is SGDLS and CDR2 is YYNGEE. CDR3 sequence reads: CASSVVSSGANVLTF. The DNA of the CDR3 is TGTGCCAGCAGCGTAGTCAGCTCTGGGGCCAACGTCCTGACTTTC.

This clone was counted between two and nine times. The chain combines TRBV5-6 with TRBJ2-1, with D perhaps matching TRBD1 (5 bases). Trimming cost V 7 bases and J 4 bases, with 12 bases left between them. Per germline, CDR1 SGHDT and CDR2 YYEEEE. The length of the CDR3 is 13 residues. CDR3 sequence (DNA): TGTGCCAGCCACAGGTTAGGGTACAATGAGCAGTTCTTC. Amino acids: CASHRLGYNEQFF.

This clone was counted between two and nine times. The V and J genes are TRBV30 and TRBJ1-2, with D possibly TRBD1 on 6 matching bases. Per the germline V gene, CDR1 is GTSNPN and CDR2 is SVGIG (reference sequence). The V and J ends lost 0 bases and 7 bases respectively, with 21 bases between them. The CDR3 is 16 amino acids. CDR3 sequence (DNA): TGTGCCTGGAGTGTAGGCAGGGGAAATAGCATAGGTGGCTACACCTTC. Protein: CAWSVGRGNSIGGYTF.

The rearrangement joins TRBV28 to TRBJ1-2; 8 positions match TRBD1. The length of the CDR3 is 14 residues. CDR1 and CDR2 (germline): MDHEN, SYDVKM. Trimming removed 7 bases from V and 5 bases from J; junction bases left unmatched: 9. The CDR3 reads CASIPGTGKYGYTF. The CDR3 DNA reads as TGTGCCAGCATTCCCGGGACAGGAAAGTATGGCTACACCTTC.

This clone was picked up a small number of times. The CDR3 spells CATSSSLEGEAFF. In nucleotides, the CDR3 is TGTGCCACCAGCAGTTCGTTAGAGGGAGAAGCTTTCTTT. V and J are TRBV15 and TRBJ1-1, with D unresolved. Germline CDR1 reads LNHNV; CDR2 reads YYDKDF (reference sequence). With 3 bases removed from V and 8 bases from J, the gap between germline ends came to 13 bases. CDR3 size: 13 residues.

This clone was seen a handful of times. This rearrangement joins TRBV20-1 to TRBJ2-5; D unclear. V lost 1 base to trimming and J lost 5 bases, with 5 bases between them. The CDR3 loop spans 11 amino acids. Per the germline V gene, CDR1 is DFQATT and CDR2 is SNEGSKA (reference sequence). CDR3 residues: CSARGVETQYF. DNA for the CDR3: TGCAGTGCTAGAGGCGTCGAGACCCAGTACTTC.

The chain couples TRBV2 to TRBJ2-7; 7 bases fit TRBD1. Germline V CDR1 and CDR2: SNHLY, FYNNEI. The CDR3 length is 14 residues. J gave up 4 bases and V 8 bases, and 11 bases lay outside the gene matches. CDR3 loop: CASQGTGELYEQYF. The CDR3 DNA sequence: TGTGCCAGCCAGGGTACAGGGGAATTGTACGAGCAGTACTTC.

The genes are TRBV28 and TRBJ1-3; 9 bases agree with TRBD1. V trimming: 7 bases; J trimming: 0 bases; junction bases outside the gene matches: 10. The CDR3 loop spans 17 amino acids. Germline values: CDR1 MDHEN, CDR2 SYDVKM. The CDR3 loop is CASKRGQGFYSGNTIYF. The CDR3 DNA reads TGTGCCAGCAAAAGGGGACAGGGATTCTACTCTGGAAACACCATATATTTT.

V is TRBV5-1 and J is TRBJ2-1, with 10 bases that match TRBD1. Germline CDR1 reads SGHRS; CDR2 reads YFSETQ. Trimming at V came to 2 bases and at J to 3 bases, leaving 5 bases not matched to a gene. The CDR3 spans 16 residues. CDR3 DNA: TGCGCCAGCAGCTTAGGAGGGACAGGGGACTACAATGAGCAGTTCTTC. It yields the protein CASSLGGTGDYNEQFF.

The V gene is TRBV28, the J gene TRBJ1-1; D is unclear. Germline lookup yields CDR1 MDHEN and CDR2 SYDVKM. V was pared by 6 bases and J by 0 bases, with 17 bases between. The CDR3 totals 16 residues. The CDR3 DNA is TGTGCCAGCAGATCTCCTATCAGGCGAGTGAACACTGAAGCTTTCTTT. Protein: CASRSPIRRVNTEAFF.

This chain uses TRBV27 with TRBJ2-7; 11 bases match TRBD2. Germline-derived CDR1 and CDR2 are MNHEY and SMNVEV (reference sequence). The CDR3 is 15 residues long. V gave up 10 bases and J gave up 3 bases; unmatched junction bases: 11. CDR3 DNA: TGTGCCACCGGGGGGTTAGCGGGAGGGGTCTACGAGCAGTACTTC. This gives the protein CATGGLAGGVYEQYF.

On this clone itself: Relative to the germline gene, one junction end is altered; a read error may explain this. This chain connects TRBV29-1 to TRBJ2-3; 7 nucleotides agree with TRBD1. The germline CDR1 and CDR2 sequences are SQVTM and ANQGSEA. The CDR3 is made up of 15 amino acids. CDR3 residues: CSVVRQGNPTDTQYF. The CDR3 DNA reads TGCAGCGTTGTAAGACAGGGAAACCCCACAGATACGCAATATTTT.

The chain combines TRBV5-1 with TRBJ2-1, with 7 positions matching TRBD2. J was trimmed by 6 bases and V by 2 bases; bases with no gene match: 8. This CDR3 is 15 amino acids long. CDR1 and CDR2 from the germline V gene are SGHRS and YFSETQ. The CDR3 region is CASSFFLAGGNEQFF. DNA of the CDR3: TGCGCCAGCAGCTTTTTTTTAGCGGGCGGCAATGAGCAGTTCTTC.

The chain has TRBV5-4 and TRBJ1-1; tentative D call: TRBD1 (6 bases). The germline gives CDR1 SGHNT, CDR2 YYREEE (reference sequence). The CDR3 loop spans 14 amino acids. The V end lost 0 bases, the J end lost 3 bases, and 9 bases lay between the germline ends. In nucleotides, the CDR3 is TGTGCCAGCAGCTTGGACAGGGTGGACACTGAAGCTTTCTTT. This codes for CASSLDRVDTEAFF.

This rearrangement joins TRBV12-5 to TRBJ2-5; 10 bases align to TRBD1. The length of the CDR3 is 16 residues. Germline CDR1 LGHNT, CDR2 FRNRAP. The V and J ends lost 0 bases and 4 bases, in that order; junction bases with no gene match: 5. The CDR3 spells CASGLVLGTGVETQYF. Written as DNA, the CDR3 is TGTGCTAGTGGTTTGGTACTCGGGACAGGGGTAGAGACCCAGTACTTC.

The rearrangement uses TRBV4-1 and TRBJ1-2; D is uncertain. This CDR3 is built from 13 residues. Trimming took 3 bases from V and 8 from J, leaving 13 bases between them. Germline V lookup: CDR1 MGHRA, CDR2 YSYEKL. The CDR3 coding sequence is TGCGCCAGCAGCCACCCGACTGGCGAAGGCTACACCTTC. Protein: CASSHPTGEGYTF.

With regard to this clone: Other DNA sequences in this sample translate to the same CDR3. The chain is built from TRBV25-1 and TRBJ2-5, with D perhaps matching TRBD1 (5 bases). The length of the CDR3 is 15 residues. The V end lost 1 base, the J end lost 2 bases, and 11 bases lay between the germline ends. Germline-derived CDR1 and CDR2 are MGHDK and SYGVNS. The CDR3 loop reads CASSESQGPQETQYF. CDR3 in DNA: TGTGCCAGCAGTGAATCTCAGGGTCCACAAGAGACCCAGTACTTC.

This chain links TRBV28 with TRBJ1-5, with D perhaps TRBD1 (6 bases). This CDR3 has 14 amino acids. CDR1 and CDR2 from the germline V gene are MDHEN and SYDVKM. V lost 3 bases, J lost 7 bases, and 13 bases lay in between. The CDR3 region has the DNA TGTGCCAGCAGTTTGCAGGGGTCGGGGCAGCCCCAGCATTTT. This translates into CASSLQGSGQPQHF. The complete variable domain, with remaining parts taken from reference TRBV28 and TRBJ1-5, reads DVKVTQSSRYLVKRTGEKVFLECVQDMDHENMFWYRQDPGLGLRLIYFSYDVKMKEKGDIPEGYSVSREKKERFSLILESASTNQTSMYLCASSLQGSGQPQHFGDGTRLSIL.

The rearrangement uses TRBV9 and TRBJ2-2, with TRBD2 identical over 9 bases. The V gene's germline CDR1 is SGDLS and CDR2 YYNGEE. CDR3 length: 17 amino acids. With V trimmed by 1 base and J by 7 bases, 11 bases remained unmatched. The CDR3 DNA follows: TGTGCCAGCAGCGTATCCCCGGGGGCGGGAGGGCTCGGGGAGCTGTTTTTT. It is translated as CASSVSPGAGGLGELFF.

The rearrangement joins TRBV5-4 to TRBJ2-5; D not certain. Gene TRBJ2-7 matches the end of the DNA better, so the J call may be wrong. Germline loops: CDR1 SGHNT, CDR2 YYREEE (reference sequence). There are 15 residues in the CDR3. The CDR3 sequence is CASSLGLGSSYEQYF. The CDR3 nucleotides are TGTGCCAGCAGCTTGGGACTCGGAAGCTCCTACGAGCAGTACTTC.

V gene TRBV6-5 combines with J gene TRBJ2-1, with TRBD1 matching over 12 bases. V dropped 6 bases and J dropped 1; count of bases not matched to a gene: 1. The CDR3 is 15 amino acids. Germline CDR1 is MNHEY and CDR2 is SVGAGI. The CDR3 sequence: CASRGQGASYNEQFF. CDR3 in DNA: TGTGCCAGCAGGGGACAGGGGGCATCCTACAATGAGCAGTTCTTC.

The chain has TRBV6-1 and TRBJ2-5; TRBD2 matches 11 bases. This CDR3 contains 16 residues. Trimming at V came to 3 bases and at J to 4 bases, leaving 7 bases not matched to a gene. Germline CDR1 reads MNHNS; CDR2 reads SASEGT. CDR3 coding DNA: TGTGCCAGCAGTGACACCGGGACTAGCGGTGGAGAGACCCAGTACTTC. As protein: CASSDTGTSGGETQYF.

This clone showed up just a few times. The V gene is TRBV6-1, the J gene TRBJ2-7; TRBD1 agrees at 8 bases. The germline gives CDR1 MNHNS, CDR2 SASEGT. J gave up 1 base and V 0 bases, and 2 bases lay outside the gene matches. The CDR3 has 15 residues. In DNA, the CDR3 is TGTGCCAGCAGTGAAGCAGGACAGGGATCCTACGAGCAGTACTTC. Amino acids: CASSEAGQGSYEQYF.

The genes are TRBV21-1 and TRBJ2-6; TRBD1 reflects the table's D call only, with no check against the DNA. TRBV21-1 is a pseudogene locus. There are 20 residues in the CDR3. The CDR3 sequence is CASSLGASHRGRSGANVLTF. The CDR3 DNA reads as TGTGCCAGCAGCCTTGGGGCAAGTCACAGGGGGCGTTCTGGGGCCAACGTCCTGACTTTC.

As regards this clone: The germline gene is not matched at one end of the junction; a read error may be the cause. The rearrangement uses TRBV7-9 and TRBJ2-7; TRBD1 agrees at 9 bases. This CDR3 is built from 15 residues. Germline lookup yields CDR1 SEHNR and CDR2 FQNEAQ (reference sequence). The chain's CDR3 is CSSSLGTGPSYEQYF. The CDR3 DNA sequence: TGTTCCAGCAGCTTAGGGACAGGGCCTTCCTACGAGCAGTACTTC. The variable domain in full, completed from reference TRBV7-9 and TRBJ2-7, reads DTGVSQNPRHKITKRGQNVTFRCDPISEHNRLYWYRQTLGQGPEFLTYFQNEAQLEKSRLLSDRFSAERPKGSFSTLEIQRTEQGDSAMYLCSSSLGTGPSYEQYFGPGTRLTVT.

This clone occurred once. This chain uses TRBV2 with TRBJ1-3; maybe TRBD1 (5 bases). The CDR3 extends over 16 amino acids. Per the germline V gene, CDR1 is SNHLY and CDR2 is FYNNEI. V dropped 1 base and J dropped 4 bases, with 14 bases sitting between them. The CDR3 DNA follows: TGTGCCAGCAGTGAAGGGGGACTAGCGAGGGGAAACACCATATATTTT. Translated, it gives CASSEGGLARGNTIYF.

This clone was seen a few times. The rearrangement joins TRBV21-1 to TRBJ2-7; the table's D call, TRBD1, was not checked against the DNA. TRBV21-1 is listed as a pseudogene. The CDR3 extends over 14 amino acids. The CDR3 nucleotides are TGTGCCAGCAGCCCGGCGACACGTTCCTACGAGCAGTACTTC. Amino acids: CASSPATRSYEQYF.

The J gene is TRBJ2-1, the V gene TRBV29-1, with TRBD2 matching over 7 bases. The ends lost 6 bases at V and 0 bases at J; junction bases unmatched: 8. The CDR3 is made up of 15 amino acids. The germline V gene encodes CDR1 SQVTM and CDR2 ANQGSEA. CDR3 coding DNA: TGCAGCGTCGACCATAGCGGGCGCTCCTACAATGAGCAGTTCTTC. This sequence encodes CSVDHSGRSYNEQFF.

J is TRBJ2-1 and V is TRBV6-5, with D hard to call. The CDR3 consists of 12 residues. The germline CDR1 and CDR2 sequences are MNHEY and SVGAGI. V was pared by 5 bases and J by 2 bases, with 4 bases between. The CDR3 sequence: CASSTTYNEQFF. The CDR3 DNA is TGTGCCAGCAGTACAACCTACAATGAGCAGTTCTTC.

The DNA for the CDR3 is TGTGCCAGCAGCTTAAGGGACAGGGGCAACGAGCAGTACTTC. Its translation: CASSLRDRGNEQYF. The V gene is TRBV7-2, the J gene TRBJ2-7, with 10 positions matching TRBD1. Germline V gene sequence: CDR1 SGHTA, CDR2 FQGNSA. This CDR3 region has 14 residues. V lost 2 bases to trimming and J lost 5 bases; unmatched junction nucleotides: 3. The variable domain in full, with the rest retrieved from reference TRBV7-2 and TRBJ2-7, is GAGVSQSPSNKVTEKGKDVELRCDPISGHTALYWYRQSLGQGLEFLIYFQGNSAPDKSGLPSDRFSAERTGGSVSTLTIQRTQQEDSAVYLCASSLRDRGNEQYFGPGTRLTVT.